This T cell receptor (beta chain) came from a study of spatial heterogeneity in lung cancer. Study in general: Raw-read counts averaged over ten per unique TCR and UMI combination. Study-wide results and limits: Ubiquitous and regional expanded TCR counts correlated with ubiquitous and regional nonsynonymous mutations, respectively. Expanded alpha and beta TCR counts within tumors tracked tumor mutation counts.

TCRdb passed the 5' RACE reads through MiXCR, listing each CDR3 protein once. Here the sample spans about 1,700 distinct CDR3 sequences, 20% to 25% being singletons. Germline V lookup: CDR1 MNHEY, CDR2 SVGAGI. The CDR3 loop spans 16 amino acids. Trimming took off 5 bases at V and 7 bases at J, with 21 bases between the two ends. Time point described: sample taken at primary tumor resection. Unsorted tumor, nontumor lung tissue or cryopreserved PBMC supplied the whole RNA. A note on this clonotype: What it recognizes is unknown.

Sequencing was performed on lung tumor tissue, taken at surgery. The origin of this receptor is a male donor with early-stage non-small cell lung cancer. The V and J genes are TRBV6-5 and TRBJ1-3; D remains ambiguous. CDR3 in DNA: TGTGCCAGCAGTGTTGTAAGGGCCTCAAGGTCGAACACCATATATTTT. Translating gives CASSVVRASRSNTIYF.